The clone carrying this T cell receptor (beta chain) was picked up one time. The target antigen is unknown. The sample originates from a study of cytomegalovirus exposure and HLA in healthy donors. Study-wide findings and caveats: It was taken for granted in presence/absence analyses that sequencing depth across donors was roughly uniform.

PCR primers comprised 60 Vbeta and 13 Jbeta primers. Profiled with immunoSEQ multiplex PCR; TCRdb holds only in-frame clones, not every one. The repertoire includes roughly 90,000 clones, approximately 84% of them detected once, and 2.1% sits in the top ten. CDR1 and CDR2 (germline): MNHEY, SVGAGI. The CDR3 length is 15 residues. With 3 bases clipped from V and 5 bases from J, the junction kept 10 bases outside the gene matches. This TCR was recovered from a man younger than 35 in good health and CMV-seronegative. The material sequenced was PBMCs. This chain uses TRBV6-5 with TRBJ2-7, with TRBD2 matching over 7 bases. This CDR3 is CASSYKAGASHEQYF. The CDR3, as DNA: TGTGCCAGCAGTTATAAGGCGGGAGCATCCCACGAGCAGTACTTC.